What follows are 2 T cell receptor beta chains derived from one specimen sequenced in a study of beta chain features in type 1 diabetes. Their antigens remain unidentified. Notes on the study in general: In every one of the four CD4+ subsets, TCRB CDR3s were moderately but significantly shorter in Type 1 diabetes patients.

Expressed TCRB transcripts were sequenced because the entire RNA isolate underwent reverse transcription. Here immunoSEQ multiplex PCR was the method, and the copy in TCRdb shows in-frame clones only, minus some. This sample carries nearly 350,000 clones, 9.3% of them seen once, and the ten largest clones take more than 0.8%. The sample taken for sequencing was central memory CD4+ T cells from blood. Receptors were obtained from a man aged 30 to 39 with type 1 diabetes.

This clone was observed a few times. DNA of the CDR3: TGTGCCAGCAGCTTGGGAGGTAGCACAGATACGCAGTATTTT. This gives the protein CASSLGGSTDTQYF. The V gene is TRBV5-4, the J gene TRBJ2-3; D unresolved. Germline CDR1 reads SGHNT; CDR2 reads YYREEE (reference sequence). The length of the CDR3 is 14 residues. V dropped 0 bases and J dropped 0 bases, with 5 bases sitting between them.

This clone turned up a few times. The CDR3 protein is CASSLQGAGYGYTF. In nucleotides, the CDR3 is TGTGCCAGCAGTTTACAGGGGGCAGGATATGGCTACACCTTC. The chain recombines TRBV27 with TRBJ1-2; TRBD1 agrees at 8 bases. Germline V gene data show CDR1 as MNHEY and CDR2 as SMNVEV (reference sequence). V was clipped by 2 bases and J by 5 bases; unmatched bases: 4. The CDR3 contains 14 residues.